Listed below are T cell receptor beta chains from one sample, sequenced in a study of T-cell memory formation after mild COVID-19. MiXCR was run by TCRdb on the 5' RACE reads, yielding one entry per CDR3 protein. This table has about 250,000 distinct CDR3 sequences, 15% appearing once. The sequenced sample consisted of PBMCs or a T cell subset sorted from them (not recorded which). Every receptor here comes from an adult woman who had mild COVID-19 (a few samples of this study predate the infection). Cell type and time point are not known. Each CDR3 is given with its conserved first and last residue. The D gene is left open where the match is weak. Clone size is given for some rows only: seen once, a few or many times, or a class if the clone is expanded.

clone size: NA
J gene: TRBJ2-3
D gene: TRBD1
V gene: TRBV5-5
CDR3 DNA: TGTGCCAGCAGCTTCGGGACAGGGGGCGTCGATACGCAGTATTTT
CDR3 protein: CASSFGTGGVDTQYF

clone size: many
J gene: TRBJ2-7
D gene: TRBD2
V gene: TRBV6-6
CDR3 DNA: TGTGCCAGCAGTTTCGTCAGCGGGAGGCTGATTTACGAGCAGTACTTC
CDR3 protein: CASSFVSGRLIYEQYF

clone size: NA
J gene: TRBJ2-1
D gene: TRBD1
V gene: TRBV6-5
CDR3 DNA: TGTGCCAGCAGTTTGGCGCGGACAGGGGGCTTCTACAATGAGCAGTTCTTC
CDR3 protein: CASSLARTGGFYNEQFF

clone size: NA
J gene: TRBJ2-7
D gene: TRBD2
V gene: TRBV20-1
CDR3 DNA: TGCAGTATCTTTAGCGGGAGTGGATACGAGCAGTACTTC
CDR3 protein: CSIFSGSGYEQYF

clone size: few
J gene: TRBJ1-2
D gene: NA
V gene: TRBV7-2
CDR3 DNA: TGTGCCAGCAGCTTTTCCCAGGGGAGCTATGGCTACACCTTC
CDR3 protein: CASSFSQGSYGYTF

clone size: few
J gene: TRBJ2-3
D gene: NA
V gene: TRBV20-1
CDR3 DNA: TGCAGTGCTAGATCATGGAGCACAGATACGCAGTATTTT
CDR3 protein: CSARSWSTDTQYF

clone size: NA
J gene: TRBJ1-2
D gene: NA
V gene: TRBV5-4
CDR3 DNA: TGTGCCAGCAGCCCGGAGGGGGTACGTTATGGCTACACCTTC
CDR3 protein: CASSPEGVRYGYTF

clone size: NA
J gene: TRBJ1-1
D gene: NA
V gene: TRBV24-1
CDR3 DNA: TGTGCCACCGCTGACAGCCTTAACACTGAAGCTTTCTTT
CDR3 protein: CATADSLNTEAFF

clone size: few
J gene: TRBJ2-2
D gene: NA
V gene: TRBV9
CDR3 DNA: TGTGCCAGCAGCGTACAGGGGCCCGGGGAGCTGTTTTTT
CDR3 protein: CASSVQGPGELFF

clone size: few
J gene: TRBJ2-7
D gene: TRBD1
V gene: TRBV25-1
CDR3 DNA: TGTGCCAGCAGAGACGGACAGGGCGAGCAGTACTTC
CDR3 protein: CASRDGQGEQYF

clone size: NA
J gene: TRBJ1-5
D gene: NA
V gene: TRBV7-8
CDR3 DNA: TGTGCCAGCAGCTTAGTCGGTCAGCCCCAGCATTTT
CDR3 protein: CASSLVGQPQHF

clone size: NA
J gene: TRBJ2-7
D gene: TRBD2
V gene: TRBV12-3/TRBV12-4
CDR3 DNA: TGTGCCAGCAGTTTTGGCCTAGCGGGGAAGCAGTACTTC
CDR3 protein: CASSFGLAGKQYF

clone size: many
J gene: TRBJ2-3
D gene: TRBD2
V gene: TRBV7-9
CDR3 DNA: TGTGCCAGCAGCTCCGGGGACTACTCCGATACGCAGTATTTT
CDR3 protein: CASSSGDYSDTQYF

clone size: few
J gene: TRBJ2-1
D gene: TRBD1
V gene: TRBV27
CDR3 DNA: TGTGCCAGCAGACAGGGGAGAGTTGTCAATGAGCAGTTCTTC
CDR3 protein: CASRQGRVVNEQFF

clone size: NA
J gene: TRBJ1-2
D gene: TRBD1
V gene: TRBV6-5
CDR3 DNA: TGTGCCAGCAGTCCCCGGACAGGGAAAGCGCGCGGCTACACCTTC
CDR3 protein: CASSPRTGKARGYTF

clone size: NA
J gene: TRBJ2-2
D gene: NA
V gene: TRBV24-1
CDR3 DNA: TGTGCCACCAGTGCGAGGAGGGACGGGGAGCTGTTTTTT
CDR3 protein: CATSARRDGELFF

clone size: many
J gene: TRBJ1-4
D gene: NA
V gene: TRBV25-1
CDR3 DNA: TGTGCCAGCAGTCAAAGGACGGGAACTAATGAAAAACTGTTTTTT
CDR3 protein: CASSQRTGTNEKLFF

clone size: many
J gene: TRBJ2-1
D gene: NA
V gene: TRBV6-2/TRBV6-3
CDR3 DNA: TGTGCCAGCAGTTACTCGCTTAGCGTCCGAGGGAAAGAGCAGTTCTTC
CDR3 protein: CASSYSLSVRGKEQFF

clone size: few
J gene: TRBJ2-1
D gene: TRBD2
V gene: TRBV6-2/TRBV6-3
CDR3 DNA: TGTGCCAGCAGTTTACTAGCGGGGCCCAATGAGCAGTTCTTC
CDR3 protein: CASSLLAGPNEQFF

clone size: NA
J gene: TRBJ2-1
D gene: NA
V gene: TRBV11-2
CDR3 DNA: TGTGCCAGCAGCTCTTGGGGGGAGGTGTGGTTCTTC
CDR3 protein: CASSSWGEVWFF

clone size: NA
J gene: TRBJ1-6
D gene: NA
V gene: TRBV4-3
CDR3 DNA: TGCGCCAGCAGCCAAGAAGGGGGATTGTTTCCTAATTCACCCCTCCACTTT
CDR3 protein: CASSQEGGLFPNSPLHF

clone size: few
J gene: TRBJ1-2
D gene: NA
V gene: TRBV6-5
CDR3 DNA: TGTGCCAGCAGGAGGGGGGGCGACTATGGCTACACCTTC
CDR3 protein: CASRRGGDYGYTF